The rows below give T cell receptor beta chains drawn from one sample of a study of T cell changes during pregnancy in multiple sclerosis. The method was immunoSEQ multiplex PCR; TCRdb's version includes in-frame clones alone and lacks a portion of them. The sample has 35,000 to 40,000 clones; more than 75% are singletons. The input for sequencing was CD8+ T cells from peripheral blood mononuclear cells, taken in the third trimester of pregnancy. Receptors were obtained from a female donor with multiple sclerosis, enrolled in a pregnancy study. Both conserved end residues are part of each CDR3. Fields, in order: V gene, D gene, clone size, J gene, CDR3 DNA, CDR3 protein. The D gene is left open where the match is weak. Clone size is not always given. Where it is, it says once, few, many or a class for expanded clones.

TRBV16	NA	few	TRBJ1-2	TGTGCCAGCAGCCCACAGGGTACTCACTATGGCTACACCTTC	CASSPQGTHYGYTF
TRBV2	NA	NA	TRBJ2-7	TGTGCCAGCATGCAGGGAGGCACAGAAAACTACGAGCAGTACTTC	CASMQGGTENYEQYF
TRBV27	NA	NA	TRBJ2-1	TGTGCCAGCAGTTGGGTTGGACTCACTTTAAGGAATGAGCAGTTCTTC	CASSWVGLTLRNEQFF
TRBV29-1	NA	NA	TRBJ2-7	TGCAGCGTTGAGGCAGGGGACTACGAGCAGTACTTC	CSVEAGDYEQYF
TRBV19	NA	NA	TRBJ1-2	TGTGCCAGTAGTATAGGGGACACGGGGACGTATGGCTACACCTTC	CASSIGDTGTYGYTF
TRBV2	NA	once	TRBJ1-6	TGTGCCAGCACCCCGGGAGTTCCGTATAATTCACCCCTCCACTTT	CASTPGVPYNSPLHF
TRBV7-9	NA	NA	TRBJ2-7	TGTGCCAGCAGCTTTGGCTCGGGGGAGCAGTACTTC	CASSFGSGEQYF
TRBV6-1	TRBD2	NA	TRBJ2-7	TGTGCCAGCAGTGAAGGACTAGCGGGGTCCAACGAGCAGTACTTC	CASSEGLAGSNEQYF
TRBV9	NA	NA	TRBJ2-1	TGTGCCAGCAGCGGGGCGGGGGCTGGCAATGAGCAGTTCTTC	CASSGAGAGNEQFF
TRBV5-1	TRBD1	NA	TRBJ2-7	TGCGCCAGCAGCTTGGGTCGGGACAGGGTTAACGAGCAGTACTTC	CASSLGRDRVNEQYF
TRBV30	NA	NA	TRBJ2-4	TGTGCCTGGAGTGTAGCATCTCCTGCACTAGCCAAAAACATTCAGTACTTC	CAWSVASPALAKNIQYF
TRBV27	TRBD1	NA	TRBJ1-6	TGTGCCAGCAGGCCAGGGGGCGGGTCACCCCTCCACTTT	CASRPGGGSPLHF
TRBV4-3	NA	once	TRBJ1-4	TGCGCCAGCAGCCGGATCAGGGGAGGGGGGGAAAAACTGTTTTTT	CASSRIRGGGEKLFF
TRBV27	NA	NA	TRBJ2-7	TGTGCCAGCAGTCAGGCGGGGTTGGGGCACGAGCAGTACTTC	CASSQAGLGHEQYF
TRBV5-1	TRBD2	NA	TRBJ2-3	TGCGCCAGCAGCCCGCGGGGGACCAGCACAGATACGCAGTATTTT	CASSPRGTSTDTQYF
TRBV5-1	TRBD1	NA	TRBJ1-1	TGCGCCAGCAGCTTCAGGGGGCGCGGGGAAGGGACTGAAGCTTTCTTT	CASSFRGRGEGTEAFF
TRBV7-9	NA	NA	TRBJ1-1	TGTGCCAGCAGCTTTGCAGGAACTGAAGCTTTCTTT	CASSFAGTEAFF
TRBV2	NA	NA	TRBJ1-6	TGTGCCAGCAGTGACACCAGGGCCCCTTGGGGCAATTCACCCCTCCACTTT	CASSDTRAPWGNSPLHF
TRBV6-4	NA	NA	TRBJ2-6	TGTGCCAGCAGTGGGACAGCCAATACTGGGGCCAACGTCCTGACTTTC	CASSGTANTGANVLTF
TRBV7-9	NA	NA	TRBJ1-1	TGTGCCAGCAGCTTGACGGGGAACACTGAAGCTTTCTTT	CASSLTGNTEAFF
TRBV6-1	TRBD1	NA	TRBJ2-5	TGTGCCAGCAGGCCGGGACAGGGGTATCCCCAGTACTTC	CASRPGQGYPQYF
TRBV19	NA	NA	TRBJ1-2	TGTGCCAGTAGTATACTAGCAGCTTACCGCCACTATGGCTACACCTTC	CASSILAAYRHYGYTF
TRBV7-2	TRBD2	NA	TRBJ2-7	TGTGCCAGCAGCTTAATTCGGGGGGGGCCTGACGAGCAGTACTTC	CASSLIRGGPDEQYF